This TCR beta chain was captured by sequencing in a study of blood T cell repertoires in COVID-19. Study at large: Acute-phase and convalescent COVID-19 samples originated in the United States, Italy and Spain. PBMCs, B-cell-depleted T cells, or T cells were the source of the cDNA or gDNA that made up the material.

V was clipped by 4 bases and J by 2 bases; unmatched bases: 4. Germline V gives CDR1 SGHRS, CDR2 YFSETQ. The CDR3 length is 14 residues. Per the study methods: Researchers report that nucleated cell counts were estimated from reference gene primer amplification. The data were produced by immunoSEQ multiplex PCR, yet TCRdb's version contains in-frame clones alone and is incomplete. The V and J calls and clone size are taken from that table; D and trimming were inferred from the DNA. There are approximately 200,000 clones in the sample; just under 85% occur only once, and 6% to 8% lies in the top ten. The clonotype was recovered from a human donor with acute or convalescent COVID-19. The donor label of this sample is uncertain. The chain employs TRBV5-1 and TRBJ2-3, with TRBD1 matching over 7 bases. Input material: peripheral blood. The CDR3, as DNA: TGCGCCAGCAGCCAGGGACAGAACACAGATACGCAGTATTTT. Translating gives CASSQGQNTDTQYF. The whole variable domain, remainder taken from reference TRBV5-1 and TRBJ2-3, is KAGVTQTPRYLIKTRGQQVTLSCSPISGHRSVSWYQQTPGQGLQFLFEYFSETQRNKGNFPGRFSGRQFSNSRSEMNVSTLELGDSALYLCASSQGQNTDTQYFGPGTRLTVL.